The 14 T cell receptor beta chains below were found in one sample sequenced in a study of OX40 agonist ivuxolimab in advanced cancers. Measured with immunoSEQ multiplex PCR; TCRdb has only the in-frame clones, and not every one. The table lists 48,000 or so clones, around 80% of them singletons. The sequenced sample was CD4+ or CD8+ T cells sorted from blood, obtained in a trial of the OX40 agonist ivuxolimab. Source of these receptors: an adult with an advanced solid tumor such as melanoma, head and neck, liver or kidney cancer.

A single count supports this clone. The chain links TRBV4-2 to TRBJ2-3; no definite D call. The CDR3 runs to 14 residues. V lost 0 bases, J lost 4 bases, and 8 bases lay in between. CDR1 LGHNA and CDR2 YNFKEQ come from the germline V gene. The CDR3 reads CASSQDGISDTQYF. The CDR3 nucleotides read TGTGCCAGCAGCCAAGATGGCATTTCAGATACGCAGTATTTT.

V gene TRBV28 combines with J gene TRBJ2-2; D is undetermined. This CDR3 is 13 amino acids long. V lost 5 bases to trimming and J lost 5 bases, with 9 bases between them. Germline V gene data show CDR1 as MDHEN and CDR2 as SYDVKM. The CDR3 here is CASSPRQTGELFF. CDR3 nucleotides: TGTGCCAGCAGTCCTCGCCAGACCGGGGAGCTGTTTTTT.

CDR3 nucleotide sequence: TGTGCCAGCAGTTACTGGGTACAGGTCTCCTACGAGCAGTACTTC. Its protein product is CASSYWVQVSYEQYF. The chain couples TRBV6-6 to TRBJ2-7, with D possibly TRBD1 on 5 matching bases. The germline V gene encodes CDR1 MNHNY and CDR2 SVGAGI (reference sequence). V was pared by 1 base and J by 0 bases, with 10 bases between. CDR3 size: 15 residues.

V and J are TRBV20-1 and TRBJ2-1; D is unresolved. V dropped 3 bases and J dropped 4 bases, with 4 bases sitting between them. Germline V gene sequence: CDR1 DFQATT, CDR2 SNEGSKA (reference sequence). The CDR3 runs to 11 residues. CDR3 DNA: TGCAGTGCTAGGGATTACAATGAGCAGTTCTTC. Its translation: CSARDYNEQFF.

This clone was counted only a few times. The chain carries TRBV13 and TRBJ2-1; 11 bases agree with TRBD2. The germline V gene has CDR1 PRHDT and CDR2 FYEKMQ (reference sequence). This CDR3 has 16 amino acids. Trimming took 0 bases from V and 7 from J; bases not matched to a gene: 5. This CDR3 is CASSLGSGRAGNEQFF. The CDR3 DNA sequence: TGTGCCAGCAGCTTAGGTAGCGGGAGGGCGGGAAATGAGCAGTTCTTC.

The chain links TRBV18 to TRBJ1-6, with no clear D. The germline CDR1 and CDR2 sequences are KGHSH and LQKENI. V was shortened by 1 base and J by 6 bases, with 10 bases between the two germline ends. CDR3 length equals 15 residues. The CDR3 region is CASSPLPPSNSPLHF. CDR3 DNA sequence: TGTGCCAGCTCACCACTCCCGCCTAGTAATTCACCCCTCCACTTT.

The chain recombines TRBV27 with TRBJ2-5; no definite D call. The CDR3 extends over 16 amino acids. Trimming pared 4 bases from V and 1 base from J, leaving 16 bases between. The germline gives CDR1 MNHEY, CDR2 SMNVEV (reference sequence). The CDR3 protein is CASSSVAETFQETQYF. CDR3 bases: TGTGCCAGCAGTTCGGTTGCAGAGACTTTCCAAGAGACCCAGTACTTC.

CDR3 coding DNA: TGTGCCAGCAGTTTAAGGGCGCTAAGCTCCTACGAGCAGTACTTC. This codes for CASSLRALSSYEQYF. The chain employs TRBV27 and TRBJ2-7; D unclear. Germline values: CDR1 MNHEY, CDR2 SMNVEV (reference sequence). V lost 2 bases to trimming and J lost 0 bases, with 11 bases between them. The CDR3 contains 15 residues.

This clone was seen just once. The chain is built from TRBV4-1 and TRBJ1-1; D not resolved. CDR1 is MGHRA, CDR2 YSYEKL, per germline. The CDR3 is 14 amino acids. The germline V and J ends were trimmed by 4 bases and 0 bases, with 9 bases remaining between them. The CDR3 reads CASSPNMLNTEAFF. CDR3 coding DNA: TGCGCCAGCAGCCCAAACATGCTGAACACTGAAGCTTTCTTT.

This clone was detected only once. The rearrangement uses TRBV10-3 and TRBJ2-1; unclear D gene. The CDR3 has 14 residues. The germline gives CDR1 ENHRY, CDR2 SYGVKD. V was trimmed by 0 bases and J by 3 bases, leaving 6 bases between them. The chain's CDR3 is CAISESTSYNEQFF. Written as DNA, the CDR3 is TGTGCCATCAGTGAGTCGACCAGCTACAATGAGCAGTTCTTC.

The chain recombines TRBV5-6 with TRBJ1-3, with no clear D. There are 14 residues in the CDR3. Trimming pared 1 base from V and 2 bases from J, leaving 7 bases between. Germline V gives CDR1 SGHDT, CDR2 YYEEEE. The CDR3 loop is CASSLYETGNTIYF. CDR3 DNA: TGTGCCAGCAGCTTGTATGAGACTGGAAACACCATATATTTT.

This chain connects TRBV19 to TRBJ1-1; no definite D call. V was cut by 6 bases and J by 8 bases, with 13 bases left in between. The CDR3 is made up of 12 amino acids. Germline CDR1 reads LNHDA; CDR2 reads SQIVND (reference sequence). The CDR3 DNA reads as TGTGCCAGTAGCCCTGGAGCAGGCGAAGCTTTCTTT. Translation gives CASSPGAGEAFF.

V usage is TRBV6-5 and J usage is TRBJ1-2, with D unresolved. Germline V CDR1 and CDR2: MNHEY, SVGAGI. CDR3 length equals 16 residues. The V gene lost 1 base and the J gene lost 2 bases, with 14 bases spanning the gap. CDR3 sequence (DNA): TGTGCCAGCAGTTACTATGCCCTCCCGACGAACTATGGCTACACCTTC. Amino acids: CASSYYALPTNYGYTF.

This clone came up a few times. This sequence joins TRBV6-1 and TRBJ2-7, with 10 bases lining up with TRBD2. V dropped 5 bases and J dropped 7; count of bases not matched to a gene: 11. This CDR3 is 15 amino acids long. Per germline, CDR1 MNHNS and CDR2 SASEGT. The CDR3 here is CASSSPSGRAGEQYF. DNA of the CDR3: TGTGCCAGCAGTTCTCCCAGCGGGAGGGCCGGGGAGCAGTACTTC.